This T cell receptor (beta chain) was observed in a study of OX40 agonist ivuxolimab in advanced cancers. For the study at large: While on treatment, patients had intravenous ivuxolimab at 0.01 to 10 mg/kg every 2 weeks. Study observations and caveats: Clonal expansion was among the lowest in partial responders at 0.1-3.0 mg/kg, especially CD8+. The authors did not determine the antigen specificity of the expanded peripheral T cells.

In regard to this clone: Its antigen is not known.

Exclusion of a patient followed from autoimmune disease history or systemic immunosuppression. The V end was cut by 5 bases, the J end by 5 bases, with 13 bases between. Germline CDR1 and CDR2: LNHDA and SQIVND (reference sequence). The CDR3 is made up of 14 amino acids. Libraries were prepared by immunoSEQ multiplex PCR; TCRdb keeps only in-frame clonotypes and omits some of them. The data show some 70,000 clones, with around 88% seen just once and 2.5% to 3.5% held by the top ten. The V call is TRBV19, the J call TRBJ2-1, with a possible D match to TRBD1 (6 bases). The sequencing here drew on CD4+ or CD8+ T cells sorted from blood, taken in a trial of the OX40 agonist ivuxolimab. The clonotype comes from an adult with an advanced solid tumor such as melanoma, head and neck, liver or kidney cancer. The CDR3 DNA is TGTGCCAGTAGTCGACGGGACACCAACAATGAGCAGTTCTTC. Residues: CASSRRDTNNEQFF.